This T cell receptor (beta chain) was documented in a study of human T cells and chemical hapten exposure. Per the original data handling: TCR counts had a median of approximately 96,000 per sample and spanned about 20,000 to 750,000. MiXCR, applied by TCRdb to the RACE reads, yields one record per CDR3 protein. TCRdb, rather than the study authors, made the V and J calls. The table has more than 80,000 distinct CDR3 sequences, approximately 11% seen once. Time point reported: pre-sensitization, week 0. The sample's treatment: therapeutic diphenylcyclopropenone sensitization with weekly scalp DPC. This CDR3 spans 16 amino acids. Germline CDR1 reads KGHSH; CDR2 reads LQKENI. V lost 3 bases and J lost 6; bases outside the gene matches: 10. This clonotype came up many times.

The chain is built from TRBV18 and TRBJ1-2; 10 positions match TRBD1. Sequences were derived from whole blood, sampled in connection with sensitization to the hapten diphenylcyclopropenone (DPC). This clonotype was obtained from a woman aged 55-70 years with alopecia areata. Some clones in this sample may be carry-over from other donors' samples. The CDR3 is CASSPYDRGREDGYTF. The CDR3 DNA sequence: TGTGCCAGCTCACCGTATGACAGGGGGCGAGAGGATGGCTACACCTTC.